Below are 25 T cell receptor beta chains sequenced from a single sample in a study of shared clonotypes between healthy human individuals. Generated by immunoSEQ multiplex PCR, the TCRdb table keeps only in-frame clones and is missing some. The table has 600,000 to 700,000 clones, around three quarters seen once; the top ten hold under 2%. The material sequenced was memory CD4+ T cells sorted from blood. Subset defined: CD45RA-negative fraction. The receptors were gathered from a woman in her 30s in good health.

The CDR3 loop is CASSITWTGTNQPQHF. CDR3 coding DNA: TGTGCCAGTAGTATTACCTGGACAGGGACCAATCAGCCCCAGCATTTT. The V and J genes are TRBV19 and TRBJ1-5; 8 positions agree with TRBD1. V gave up 3 bases and J gave up 3 bases; unmatched junction bases: 7. Germline CDR1 and CDR2: LNHDA and SQIVND (reference sequence). This CDR3 is 16 amino acids long. Full variable domain (missing parts from reference TRBV19 and TRBJ1-5): DGGITQSPKYLFRKEGQNVTLSCEQNLNHDAMYWYRQDPGQGLRLIYYSQIVNDFQKGDIAEGYSVSREKKESFPLTVTSAQKNPTAFYLCASSITWTGTNQPQHFGDGTRLSIL.

The chain uses TRBV27 and TRBJ1-6; D not resolved. The V gene lost 2 bases and the J gene lost 7 bases, with 9 bases spanning the gap. Germline V gene data show CDR1 as MNHEY and CDR2 as SMNVEV (reference sequence). CDR3 length equals 14 residues. CDR3 bases: TGTGCCAGCAGTTTAAACGGAGAGAATTCACCCCTCCACTTT. The encoded protein is CASSLNGENSPLHF.

This clone has more than one count but fewer than ten. The CDR3 DNA sequence: TGTGCCAGTCACGGACGGAAAGAAGGAGAAAAACTGTTTTTT. It codes for CASHGRKEGEKLFF. The genes are TRBV19 and TRBJ1-4; D remains unclear. CDR1 LNHDA and CDR2 SQIVND come from the germline V gene (reference sequence). V was pared by 8 bases and J by 8 bases, with 18 bases between. The CDR3 loop spans 14 amino acids.

This sequence joins TRBV19 and TRBJ1-1, with D uncertain. Germline loops: CDR1 LNHDA, CDR2 SQIVND (reference sequence). Trimming removed 2 bases at V and 10 bases at J, with 8 bases between. CDR3 length: 11 residues. The DNA for the CDR3 is TGTGCCAGTAGTATAAACGGGAGAGCTTTCTTT. Amino acid sequence: CASSINGRAFF.

This sequence joins TRBV11-2 and TRBJ1-5, with a tentative D call TRBD1 (5 bases). With 0 bases removed from V and 9 bases from J, the gap between germline ends came to 15 bases. The V gene's germline CDR1 is SGHAT and CDR2 FQNNGV. CDR3 length: 15 amino acids. The CDR3 spells CASSLDEGAGGPQHF. For the CDR3, the DNA is TGTGCCAGCAGCTTAGATGAAGGGGCTGGAGGGCCCCAGCATTTT.

As to this clone: This may stem from a read error, because a much larger clone lies one nucleotide away. In the same sample, other DNA sequences code for this CDR3. The J gene is TRBJ1-4, the V gene TRBV18; 9 bases agree with TRBD1. There are 14 residues in the CDR3. The germline CDR1 and CDR2 sequences are KGHSH and LQKENI. After removal of 3 bases from V and 7 bases from J, the junction contained 3 bases not matched to a gene. The CDR3 nucleotides read TGTGCCAGCTCACCGGGACAGGGTACTGAAAAACTGTTTTTT. It yields the protein CASSPGQGTEKLFF. Complete variable domain (other parts from reference TRBV18 and TRBJ1-4): NAGVMQNPRHLVRRRGQEARLRCSPMKGHSHVYWYRQLPEEGLKFMVYLQKENIIDESGMPKERFSAEFPKEGPSILRIQQVVRGDSAAYFCASSPGQGTEKLFFGSGTQLSVL.

V is TRBV27 and J is TRBJ2-3; D unresolved. CDR3 size: 13 residues. Trimming removed 3 bases from V and 6 bases from J, with 10 bases in between. Germline CDR1 and CDR2: MNHEY and SMNVEV (reference sequence). The CDR3 here is CASSLIGSDTQYF. CDR3 DNA: TGTGCCAGCAGTTTGATTGGATCCGATACGCAGTATTTT.

This chain links TRBV7-9 with TRBJ2-5; 10 nucleotides align to TRBD2. Germline V gene lookup returns CDR1 SEHNR and CDR2 FQNEAQ (reference sequence). With V trimmed by 5 bases and J by 6 bases, 9 bases remained unmatched. This CDR3 is 15 amino acids long. DNA for the CDR3: TGTGCCAGCAGCCTGGTAGCGGGAGGAAGCCAGACCCAGTACTTC. Protein: CASSLVAGGSQTQYF. Drawing the rest from reference TRBV7-9 and TRBJ2-5, the complete variable domain is DTGVSQNPRHKITKRGQNVTFRCDPISEHNRLYWYRQTLGQGPEFLTYFQNEAQLEKSRLLSDRFSAERPKGSFSTLEIQRTEQGDSAMYLCASSLVAGGSQTQYFGPGTRLLVL.

This sequence joins TRBV7-3 and TRBJ2-5; 10 positions agree with TRBD2. Germline loops: CDR1 SGHTA, CDR2 FQGTGA. V trimming: 5 bases; J trimming: 4 bases; junction bases outside the gene matches: 4. This CDR3 is 14 amino acids long. Here the CDR3 DNA reads TGTGCCAGCAGCAGGACTAGCGGATTAGAGACCCAGTACTTC. It encodes CASSRTSGLETQYF.

The chain uses TRBV4-1 and TRBJ1-2, with TRBD1 identical over 12 bases. There are 14 residues in the CDR3. The germline CDR1 and CDR2 sequences are MGHRA and YSYEKL. Trimming cost V 4 bases and J 7 bases; bases outside gene matches: 4. CDR3 DNA: TGCGCCAGCAGCCCGGGACAGGGGGCCGGTGGCTACACCTTC. It is translated as CASSPGQGAGGYTF.

This chain links TRBV7-6 with TRBJ2-3; 15 positions agree with TRBD2. Trimming took 4 bases from V and 6 from J; bases not matched to a gene: 2. Germline V CDR1 and CDR2: SGHVS, FNYEAQ. The CDR3 is 15 amino acids. CDR3 sequence reads: CASSSGLAGGDTQYF. CDR3 coding DNA: TGTGCCAGCAGCTCGGGACTAGCGGGAGGCGATACGCAGTATTTT.

The chain joins TRBV27 to TRBJ2-7; D is possibly TRBD1 (5 bases). Germline V CDR1 and CDR2: MNHEY, SMNVEV (reference sequence). This CDR3 spans 14 amino acids. The V end lost 5 bases, the J end lost 2 bases, and 13 bases lay between the germline ends. CDR3 protein: CASSPLDTPYEQYF. DNA for the CDR3: TGTGCCAGCAGTCCCCTGGACACCCCCTACGAGCAGTACTTC.

The rearrangement joins TRBV29-1 to TRBJ2-7, with D possibly being TRBD1 (9 bases). Germline values: CDR1 SQVTM, CDR2 ANQGSEA. CDR3 length: 14 amino acids. V lost 7 bases to trimming and J lost 5 bases, with 21 bases between them. This CDR3 is CSGRGGTGSHEQYF. Written as DNA, the CDR3 is TGCAGCGGACGCGGGGGGACAGGGTCTCACGAGCAGTACTTC.

This clone was detected only once. A much larger clone sits a single nucleotide away, making a read error possible. This chain connects TRBV29-1 to TRBJ2-1; 9 bases fit TRBD1. Germline values: CDR1 SQVTM, CDR2 ANQGSEA. The CDR3 has 14 residues. DNA for the CDR3: TGCAGCGTTGTTGGGGACAGGGCGGTCAATGAGCAGCTCTTC. Protein: CSVVGDRAVNEQLF.

As for this clone: The same CDR3 is also encoded by other DNA sequences in this sample. The V and J genes are TRBV11-2 and TRBJ2-7; a possible D gene is TRBD2 (5 bases). CDR1 and CDR2 from the germline V gene are SGHAT and FQNNGV. Deletions cut 2 bases from V and 0 bases from J, with 11 bases between. The CDR3 sequence is 15 residues long. The CDR3 bases are TGTGCCAGCAGCTTATCTGGTGGGAGCTCCTACGAGCAGTACTTC. It translates to CASSLSGGSSYEQYF. Looking up the rest from reference TRBV11-2 and TRBJ2-7 gives the full variable domain: EAGVAQSPRYKIIEKRQSVAFWCNPISGHATLYWYQQILGQGPKLLIQFQNNGVVDDSQLPKDRFSAERLKGVDSTLKIQPAKLEDSAVYLCASSLSGGSSYEQYFGPGTRLTVT.

This clone was observed a handful of times. The gene calls are TRBV10-2 and TRBJ2-1; TRBD2 matches 16 bases. The CDR3 loop spans 16 amino acids. The junction had 8 bases not matched to a gene; V was cut back by 2 bases and J by 13 bases. Per the germline V gene, CDR1 is WSHSY and CDR2 is SAAADI. CDR3 in DNA: TGCGCCAGCAGTGAGCGGGGGACTAGCGGGAGGGCCGGTCAGTTCTTC. This sequence encodes CASSERGTSGRAGQFF.

In the case of this clone: Other DNA sequences in this specimen translate into the identical CDR3. This sequence joins TRBV10-3 and TRBJ1-1; 8 bases are a match to TRBD1. The CDR3 loop spans 14 amino acids. Germline V gene lookup returns CDR1 ENHRY and CDR2 SYGVKD. V was pared by 4 bases and J by 0 bases, with 1 base of the junction left unmatched. As DNA, the CDR3 is TGTGCCATCAGTGGGACAGGGTTGAACACTGAAGCTTTCTTT. Its protein is CAISGTGLNTEAFF.

The chain recombines TRBV10-2 with TRBJ1-1; unclear D gene. Germline V lookup: CDR1 WSHSY, CDR2 SAAADI. This CDR3 comprises 13 residues. Trimming shortened V by 0 bases and J by 1 base, and 3 bases separated the two germline ends. The CDR3 DNA reads as TGCGCCAGCAGTGAGTCCCAGAACACTGAAGCTTTCTTT. It is translated as CASSESQNTEAFF.

This clone was seen a single time. Other DNA sequences within the sample encode an identical CDR3. The V and J genes are TRBV5-1 and TRBJ2-5; 8 bases align to TRBD2. The J segment lost 5 bases and the V segment lost 4 bases, leaving 4 bases of the junction unmatched. The CDR3 is made up of 13 amino acids. Germline lookup yields CDR1 SGHRS and CDR2 YFSETQ. CDR3 protein: CASSRGLEETQYF. The DNA of the CDR3 is TGCGCCAGCAGCAGGGGACTAGAGGAGACCCAGTACTTC.

The CDR3 bases are TGTGCCTGGAGTGTATCGAACACTGAAGCTTTCTTT. Amino acid sequence: CAWSVSNTEAFF. The V gene is TRBV30, the J gene TRBJ1-1; D gene uncertain. V shed 0 bases and J shed 1 base, with 3 bases lying between them. Germline CDR1 is GTSNPN and CDR2 is SVGIG (reference sequence). This CDR3 comprises 12 residues.

V and J are TRBV27 and TRBJ1-2; a weak D match, TRBD1 (5 bases). CDR3 length: 12 residues. The V gene's germline CDR1 is MNHEY and CDR2 SMNVEV (reference sequence). Trimming stripped 5 bases from V and 6 bases from J, with 10 bases between. CDR3 sequence: CASSLQGNGYTF. CDR3 coding DNA: TGTGCCAGCAGTCTCCAGGGTAATGGCTACACCTTC.

This clone was seen a single time. The chain links TRBV4-1 to TRBJ2-7, with D perhaps TRBD1 (5 bases). CDR1 MGHRA and CDR2 YSYEKL come from the germline V gene. The V end lost 5 bases, the J end lost 3 bases, and 14 bases lay between the germline ends. The CDR3 runs 14 residues. The CDR3, as DNA: TGCGCCAGCAGCACCCAAATAGGGGACTACGAGCAGTACTTC. This codes for CASSTQIGDYEQYF.

With regard to this clone: One end of the junction fails to match germline, which may point to a read error. This chain uses TRBV10-3 with TRBJ2-7; a weak D match, TRBD1 (5 bases). The CDR3 has 14 residues. Germline CDR1 is ENHRY and CDR2 is SYGVKD. Written as DNA, the CDR3 is TGTGCCATCAGTGAGGTAGGACAAACCTACGGGCAGTACTTC. The encoded protein is CAISEVGQTYGQYF.

The sample holds many counts of this clone. The rearrangement links TRBV25-1 to TRBJ2-7, with TRBD1 matching over 7 bases. The CDR3 consists of 16 residues. Germline CDR1 is MGHDK and CDR2 is SYGVNS. The junction had 11 bases not matched to a gene; V was cut back by 4 bases and J by 2 bases. CDR3 loop: CASSVTSGTVPYEQYF. The CDR3 nucleotides read TGTGCCAGCAGTGTTACCTCCGGGACAGTTCCCTACGAGCAGTACTTC.

The chain carries TRBV7-9 and TRBJ1-1; the D gene is possibly TRBD1 (6 bases). Germline V gene sequence: CDR1 SEHNR, CDR2 FQNEAQ (reference sequence). The CDR3 extends over 13 amino acids. The ends were cut back, 5 bases at V and 11 bases at J, with 18 bases in the middle. The CDR3 spells CASSLPGVGPAFF. In DNA, the CDR3 is TGTGCCAGCAGCCTTCCAGGGGTTGGGCCGGCTTTCTTT.